One sample yielded the 18 T cell receptor beta chains listed below, sequenced in a study of blood T cells in healthy people across ages. A second PCR, run for 7 to 11 cycles, used a sample-barcoded 5' primer plus a J-beta primer mix. TCRdb fed the 5' RACE reads into MiXCR, producing one record per CDR3 protein. Altogether 550,000 to 700,000 distinct CDR3 sequences are present, about 25% being singletons, with the ten largest covering 15% to 20%. The sample consisted of blood. Receptor source: a woman between 65 and 79 years old in good health.

The V gene is TRBV4-3, the J gene TRBJ1-1; no reliable D call. Germline values: CDR1 LGHNA, CDR2 YSLEER. This CDR3 has 15 residues. The ends were cut back, 1 base at V and 0 bases at J, with 9 bases in the middle. The CDR3 region is CASSQVSEMNTEAFF. Here the CDR3 DNA reads TGCGCCAGCAGCCAAGTATCGGAGATGAACACTGAAGCTTTCTTT.

CDR3 in amino acids: CASSLREGNTQYF. The DNA for the CDR3 is TGTGCCAGCAGTTTGCGGGAGGGGAATACGCAGTATTTT. The chain links TRBV6-5 to TRBJ2-3; 9 bases are a match to TRBD2. Germline CDR1 reads MNHEY; CDR2 reads SVGAGI. This CDR3 contains 13 residues. V dropped 4 bases and J dropped 7; count of bases not matched to a gene: 3.

The V call is TRBV20-1, the J call TRBJ1-2; D ambiguous. Germline V gene data show CDR1 as DFQATT and CDR2 as SNEGSKA (reference sequence). The CDR3 contains 14 residues. Trimming shortened V by 6 bases and J by 3 bases, and 17 bases separated the two germline ends. The CDR3 here is CSARPDFPHYGYTF. DNA for the CDR3: TGCAGTGCGAGACCAGACTTCCCCCACTATGGCTACACCTTC.

The chain is built from TRBV9 and TRBJ2-2; 11 bases map to TRBD1. The CDR3 is 16 amino acids. Germline CDR1 is SGDLS and CDR2 is YYNGEE. V dropped 4 bases and J dropped 4; count of bases not matched to a gene: 6. The CDR3 bases are TGTGCCAGCAGCTACCCGGACAGGGGGCGCACCGGGGAGCTGTTTTTT. Amino acids: CASSYPDRGRTGELFF.

This clonotype was detected ten times or more. The V call is TRBV7-8, the J call TRBJ1-1, with D unresolved. Germline CDR1 SGHVS, CDR2 FQNEAQ. V lost 0 bases to trimming and J lost 2 bases, with 10 bases between them. The length of the CDR3 is 15 residues. CDR3 sequence reads: CASSLAGRYNTEAFF. The DNA of the CDR3 is TGTGCCAGCAGCTTAGCCGGACGATATAACACTGAAGCTTTCTTT.

This chain links TRBV12-3 or TRBV12-4 with TRBJ2-5; a possible D gene is TRBD1 (6 bases). The CDR3 has 15 residues. V was shortened by 5 bases and J by 4 bases, with 17 bases between the two germline ends. This CDR3 reads CASSISNRVAETQYF. Here the CDR3 DNA reads TGTGCCAGCAGTATATCGAACAGGGTGGCAGAGACCCAGTACTTC.

This rearrangement joins TRBV2 to TRBJ2-5, with 7 bases that match TRBD2. Judging by the DNA end, TRBJ2-1 fits better; the J call may be wrong. Germline V CDR1 and CDR2: SNHLY, FYNNEI. CDR3 length: 13 amino acids. CDR3 residues: CASSGTGEGEQFF. For the CDR3, the DNA is TGTGCCAGCAGCGGCACGGGGGAGGGTGAGCAGTTCTTC.

The rearrangement uses TRBV5-1 and TRBJ2-2, with no clear D. V gave up 4 bases and J gave up 6 bases, with 10 bases separating them. The CDR3 totals 13 residues. The germline V gene has CDR1 SGHRS and CDR2 YFSETQ. This CDR3 reads CASSVRTAGELFF. The CDR3 coding sequence is TGCGCCAGCAGCGTCAGAACTGCCGGGGAGCTGTTTTTT.

This clonotype was found a few times. V gene TRBV2 combines with J gene TRBJ2-7; the D gene is possibly TRBD2 (6 bases). The V gene lost 1 base and the J gene lost 1 base, with 17 bases spanning the gap. Per the germline V gene, CDR1 is SNHLY and CDR2 is FYNNEI. This CDR3 comprises 17 residues. DNA of the CDR3: TGTGCCAGCAGTGAAGTTAATTTCCGGCGGGATTCCTACGAGCAGTACTTC. Translating gives CASSEVNFRRDSYEQYF.

This clonotype was observed a handful of times. The chain joins TRBV6-5 to TRBJ1-2, with 11 bases lining up with TRBD1. From germline, CDR1 is MNHEY and CDR2 SVGAGI. The CDR3 sequence is 16 residues long. The ends lost 2 bases at V and 4 bases at J; junction bases unmatched: 6. The CDR3 here is CASSYVRTGGSYGYTF. CDR3 coding DNA: TGTGCCAGCAGTTACGTCCGGACAGGGGGCAGCTATGGCTACACCTTC.

The CDR3 loop reads CASSLALGLGDGYTF. CDR3 DNA sequence: TGTGCCAGCAGCTTAGCGCTTGGGCTTGGCGATGGCTACACCTTC. This chain uses TRBV7-9 with TRBJ1-2, with no clear D. CDR1 and CDR2 from the germline V gene are SEHNR and FQNEAQ (reference sequence). Trimming took off 0 bases at V and 6 bases at J, with 14 bases between the two ends. The CDR3 has 15 amino acids.

This clonotype was seen a handful of times. The chain has TRBV20-1 and TRBJ2-7; maybe TRBD1 (7 bases). The germline gives CDR1 DFQATT, CDR2 SNEGSKA (reference sequence). The CDR3 runs to 12 residues. The germline V and J ends were trimmed by 3 bases and 5 bases, with 11 bases remaining between them. The CDR3 DNA reads TGCAGTGCTAGGGAGGGGGCCCACGAGCAGTACTTC. It translates to CSAREGAHEQYF.

The V gene is TRBV27, the J gene TRBJ2-4; no clear D. The V gene's germline CDR1 is MNHEY and CDR2 SMNVEV (reference sequence). The CDR3 totals 14 residues. V lost 6 bases to trimming and J lost 0 bases, with 9 bases between them. CDR3 protein: CASRSHLAKNIQYF. CDR3 coding DNA: TGTGCCAGCAGGTCACATCTAGCCAAAAACATTCAGTACTTC.

There are a few counts of this clonotype. This chain uses TRBV7-2 with TRBJ2-5; 9 bases agree with TRBD2. CDR1 SGHTA and CDR2 FQGNSA come from the germline V gene. V was clipped by 5 bases and J by 2 bases; unmatched bases: 6. The CDR3 sequence is 15 residues long. CDR3 amino acids: CASSLQRGVQETQYF. The CDR3 DNA reads TGTGCCAGCAGCCTCCAGCGGGGGGTACAAGAGACCCAGTACTTC. Full variable domain (missing parts from reference TRBV7-2 and TRBJ2-5): GAGVSQSPSNKVTEKGKDVELRCDPISGHTALYWYRQSLGQGLEFLIYFQGNSAPDKSGLPSDRFSAERTGGSVSTLTIQRTQQEDSAVYLCASSLQRGVQETQYFGPGTRLLVL.

This clonotype was seen a handful of times. The rearrangement links TRBV20-1 to TRBJ2-1; D perhaps matches TRBD2 (7 bases). The CDR3 has 14 amino acids. Trimming left V 3 bases short and J 3 bases short, with 12 bases between. From germline, CDR1 is DFQATT and CDR2 SNEGSKA (reference sequence). The CDR3 sequence is CSARGGPNYNEQFF. Here the CDR3 DNA reads TGCAGTGCTAGGGGGGGGCCGAACTACAATGAGCAGTTCTTC.

With respect to this clonotype: One junction end does not reproduce the germline sequence, and a read error may be involved. The chain recombines TRBV20-1 with TRBJ1-4, with unresolved D. The CDR3 spans 12 residues. Germline V gene lookup returns CDR1 DFQATT and CDR2 SNEGSKA (reference sequence). CDR3: CSARDPAEKLLF. CDR3 nucleotide sequence: TGCAGTGCTAGAGATCCAGCGGAAAAACTGCTTTTT.

This rearrangement joins TRBV12-3 or TRBV12-4 to TRBJ2-1, with D tentatively TRBD2 (6 bases). V lost 5 bases and J 3 bases, leaving 11 bases between the germline ends. The CDR3 length is 14 residues. The CDR3 region has the DNA TGTGCCAGCAGTACCGGGACTCACTACAATGAGCAGTTCTTC. It codes for CASSTGTHYNEQFF.

In this sample, this clonotype turned up a few times. V gene TRBV7-9 combines with J gene TRBJ2-5; either TRBD1 or TRBD2 may fit D (6 bases each). The CDR3 length is 14 residues. Trimming removed 7 bases from V and 6 bases from J, with 18 bases in between. The V gene's germline CDR1 is SEHNR and CDR2 FQNEAQ (reference sequence). CDR3 amino acids: CASTLSGAIKTQYF. CDR3 nucleotides: TGTGCCAGCACCCTATCGGGGGCTATCAAGACCCAGTACTTC.